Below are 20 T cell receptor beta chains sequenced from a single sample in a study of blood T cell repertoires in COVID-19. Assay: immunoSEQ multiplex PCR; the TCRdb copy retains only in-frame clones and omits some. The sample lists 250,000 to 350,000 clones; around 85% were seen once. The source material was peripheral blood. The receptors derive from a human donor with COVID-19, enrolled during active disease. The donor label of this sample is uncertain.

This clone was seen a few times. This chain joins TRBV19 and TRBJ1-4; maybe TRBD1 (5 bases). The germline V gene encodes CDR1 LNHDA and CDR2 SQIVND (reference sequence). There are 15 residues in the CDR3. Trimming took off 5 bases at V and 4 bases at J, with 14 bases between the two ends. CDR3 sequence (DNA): TGTGCCAGTAGTCCCCCAGGGCGGATTAATGAAAAACTGTTTTTT. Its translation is CASSPPGRINEKLFF.

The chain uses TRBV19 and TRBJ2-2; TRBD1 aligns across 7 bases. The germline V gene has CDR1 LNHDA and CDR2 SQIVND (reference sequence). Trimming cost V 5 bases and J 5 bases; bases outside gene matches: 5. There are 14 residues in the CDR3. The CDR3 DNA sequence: TGTGCCAGTAGTCCCCAACAGGGGACCGGGGAGCTGTTTTTT. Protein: CASSPQQGTGELFF.

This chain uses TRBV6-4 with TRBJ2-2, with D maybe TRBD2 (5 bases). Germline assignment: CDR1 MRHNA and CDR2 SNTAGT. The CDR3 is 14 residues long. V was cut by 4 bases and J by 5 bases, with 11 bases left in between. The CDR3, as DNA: TGTGCCAGCAGTGTGGAGGTCGGGACCGGGGAGCTGTTTTTT. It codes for CASSVEVGTGELFF.

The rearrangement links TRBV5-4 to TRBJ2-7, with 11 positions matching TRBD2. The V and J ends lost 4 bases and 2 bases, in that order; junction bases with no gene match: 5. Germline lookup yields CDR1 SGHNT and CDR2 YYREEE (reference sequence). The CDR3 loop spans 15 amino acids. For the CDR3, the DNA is TGTGCCAGCAGCGGCGGGACTAGCGGACCCTACGAGCAGTACTTC. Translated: CASSGGTSGPYEQYF.

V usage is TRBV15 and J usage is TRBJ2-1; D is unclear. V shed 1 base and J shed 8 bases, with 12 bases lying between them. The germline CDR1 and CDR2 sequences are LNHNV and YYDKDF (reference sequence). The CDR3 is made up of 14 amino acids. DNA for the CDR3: TGTGCCACCAGCAGAGGAGTAGTTCGGGATGAGCAGTTCTTC. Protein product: CATSRGVVRDEQFF.

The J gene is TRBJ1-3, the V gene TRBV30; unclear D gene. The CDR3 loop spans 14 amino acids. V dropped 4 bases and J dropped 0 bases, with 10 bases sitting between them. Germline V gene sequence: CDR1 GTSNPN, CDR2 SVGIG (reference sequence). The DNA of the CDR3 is TGTGCCTGGACCCCGAGGAACTCTGGAAACACCATATATTTT. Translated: CAWTPRNSGNTIYF.

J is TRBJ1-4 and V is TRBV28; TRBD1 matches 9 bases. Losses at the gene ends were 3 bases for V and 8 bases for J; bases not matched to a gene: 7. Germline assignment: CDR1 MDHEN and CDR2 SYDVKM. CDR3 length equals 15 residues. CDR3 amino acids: CASSFSTGGYEKLFF. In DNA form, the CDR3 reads TGTGCCAGCAGTTTCTCAACAGGGGGCTACGAAAAACTGTTTTTT.

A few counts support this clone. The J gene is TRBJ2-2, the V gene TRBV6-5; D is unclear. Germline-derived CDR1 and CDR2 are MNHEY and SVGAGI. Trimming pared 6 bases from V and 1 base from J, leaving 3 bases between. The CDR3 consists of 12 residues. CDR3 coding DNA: TGTGCCAGCAGCCGGAACACCGGGGAGCTGTTTTTT. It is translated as CASSRNTGELFF.

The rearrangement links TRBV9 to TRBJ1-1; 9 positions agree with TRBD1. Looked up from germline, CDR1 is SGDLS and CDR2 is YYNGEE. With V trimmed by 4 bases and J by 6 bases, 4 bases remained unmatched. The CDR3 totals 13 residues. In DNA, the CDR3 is TGTGCCAGCAGCTCCGGACAGGGGTCTGAAGCTTTCTTT. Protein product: CASSSGQGSEAFF.

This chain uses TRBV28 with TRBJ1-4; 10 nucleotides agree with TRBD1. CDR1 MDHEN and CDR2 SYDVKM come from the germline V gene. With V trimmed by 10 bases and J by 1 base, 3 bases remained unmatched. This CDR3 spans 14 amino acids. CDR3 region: CATWDRGTNEKLFF. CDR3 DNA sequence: TGTGCCACCTGGGACAGGGGAACTAATGAAAAACTGTTTTTT.

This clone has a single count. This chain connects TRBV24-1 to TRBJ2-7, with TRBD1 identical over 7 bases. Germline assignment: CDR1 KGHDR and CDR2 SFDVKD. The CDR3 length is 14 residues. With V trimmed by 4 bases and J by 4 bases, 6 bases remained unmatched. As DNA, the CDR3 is TGTGCCACCAGTGAGCCAGGGACAGCTTACGAGCAGTACTTC. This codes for CATSEPGTAYEQYF.

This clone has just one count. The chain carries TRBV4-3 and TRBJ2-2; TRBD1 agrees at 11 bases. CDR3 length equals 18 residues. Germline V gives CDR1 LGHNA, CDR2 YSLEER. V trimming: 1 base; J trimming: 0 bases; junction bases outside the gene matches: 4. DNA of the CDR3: TGCGCCAGCAGCCAAGTGTGGACAGGGGGCGCGAACACCGGGGAGCTGTTTTTT. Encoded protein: CASSQVWTGGANTGELFF.

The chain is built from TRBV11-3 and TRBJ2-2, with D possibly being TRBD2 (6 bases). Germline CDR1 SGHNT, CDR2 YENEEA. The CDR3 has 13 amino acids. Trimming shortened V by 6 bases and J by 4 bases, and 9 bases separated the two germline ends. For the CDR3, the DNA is TGTGCCAGCAGACTAGCCTCCACCGGGGAGCTGTTTTTT. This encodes CASRLASTGELFF.

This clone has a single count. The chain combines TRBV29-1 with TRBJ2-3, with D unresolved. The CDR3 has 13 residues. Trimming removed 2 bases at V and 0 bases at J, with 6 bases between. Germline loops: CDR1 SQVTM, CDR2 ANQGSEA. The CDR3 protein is CSVETTSTDTQYF. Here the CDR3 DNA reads TGCAGCGTTGAAACGACTAGCACAGATACGCAGTATTTT.

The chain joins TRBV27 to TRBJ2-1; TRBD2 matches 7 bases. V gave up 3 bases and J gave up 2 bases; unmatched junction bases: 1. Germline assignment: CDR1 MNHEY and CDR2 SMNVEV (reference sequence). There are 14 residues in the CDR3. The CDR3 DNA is TGTGCCAGCAGTTTTCGGGGGGCCTACAATGAGCAGTTCTTC. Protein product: CASSFRGAYNEQFF.

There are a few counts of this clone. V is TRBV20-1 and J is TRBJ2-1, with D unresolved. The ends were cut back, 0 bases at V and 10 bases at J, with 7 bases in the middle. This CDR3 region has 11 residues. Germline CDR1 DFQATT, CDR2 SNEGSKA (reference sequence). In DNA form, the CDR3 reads TGCAGTGCTAGAGATAGTAGAGAGCAGTTCTTC. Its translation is CSARDSREQFF.

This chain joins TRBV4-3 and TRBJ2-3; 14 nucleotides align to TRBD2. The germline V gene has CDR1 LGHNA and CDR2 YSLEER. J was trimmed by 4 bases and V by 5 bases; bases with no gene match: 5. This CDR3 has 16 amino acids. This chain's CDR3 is CASSATSGRAADTQYF. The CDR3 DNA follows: TGCGCCAGCAGCGCGACTAGCGGGAGGGCCGCAGATACGCAGTATTTT.

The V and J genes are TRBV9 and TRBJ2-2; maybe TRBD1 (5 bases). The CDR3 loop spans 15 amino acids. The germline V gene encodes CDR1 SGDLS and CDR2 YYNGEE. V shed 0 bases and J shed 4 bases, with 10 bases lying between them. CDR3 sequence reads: CASSVARQGTGELFF. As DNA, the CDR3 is TGTGCCAGCAGCGTAGCTAGGCAGGGCACCGGGGAGCTGTTTTTT.

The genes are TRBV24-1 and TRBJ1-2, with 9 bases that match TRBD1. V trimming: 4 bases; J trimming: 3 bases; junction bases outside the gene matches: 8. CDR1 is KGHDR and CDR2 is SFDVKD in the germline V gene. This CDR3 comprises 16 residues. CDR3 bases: TGTGCCACCAGTGAGGCCGGGACAGGGACTTACTATGGCTACACCTTC. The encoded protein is CATSEAGTGTYYGYTF.

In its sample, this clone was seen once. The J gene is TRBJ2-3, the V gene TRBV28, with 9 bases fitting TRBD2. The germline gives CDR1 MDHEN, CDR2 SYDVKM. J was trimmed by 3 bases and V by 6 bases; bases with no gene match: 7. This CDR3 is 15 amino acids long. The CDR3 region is CASSSSGKWTDTQYF. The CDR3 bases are TGTGCCAGCAGCTCTAGCGGGAAATGGACAGATACGCAGTATTTT. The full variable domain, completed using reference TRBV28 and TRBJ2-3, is DVKVTQSSRYLVKRTGEKVFLECVQDMDHENMFWYRQDPGLGLRLIYFSYDVKMKEKGDIPEGYSVSREKKERFSLILESASTNQTSMYLCASSSSGKWTDTQYFGPGTRLTVL.